Given below is one T cell receptor beta chain in context. These data come from a study of shared T cell receptors in the human thymus. The assay was immunoSEQ multiplex PCR, and TCRdb's table has in-frame clones only and misses some. Among roughly 560,000 clones listed, around 82% were seen once. The trim removed 4 bases at V and 10 bases at J, leaving 9 bases unmatched. The CDR3 is 13 amino acids. CDR1 is MNHEY, CDR2 SVGAGI, per germline. Separately, the same data were catalogued under a study of human thymus T cells. This second report adds: In thymic and blood repertoires alike, V and J usage looked biased.

The V and J genes are TRBV6-5 and TRBJ1-1; 7 nucleotides line up with TRBD1. The sample consisted of thymocytes. The clonotype originates from a boy younger than two with a congenital heart defect. CDR3 coding DNA: TGTGCCAGCAGTTGTACAGGGGCTCGTAGAGCTTTCTTT. It specifies CASSCTGARRAFF.